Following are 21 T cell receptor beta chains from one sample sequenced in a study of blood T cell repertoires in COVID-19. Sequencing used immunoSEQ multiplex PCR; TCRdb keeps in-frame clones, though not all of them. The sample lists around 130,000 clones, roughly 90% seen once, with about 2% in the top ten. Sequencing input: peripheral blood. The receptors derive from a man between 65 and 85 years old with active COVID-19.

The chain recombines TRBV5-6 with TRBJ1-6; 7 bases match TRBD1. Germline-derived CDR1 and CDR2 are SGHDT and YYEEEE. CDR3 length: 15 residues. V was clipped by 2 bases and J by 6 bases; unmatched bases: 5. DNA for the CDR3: TGTGCCAGCAGCTTCGACAGGGCCCCTAATTCACCCCTCCACTTT. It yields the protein CASSFDRAPNSPLHF.

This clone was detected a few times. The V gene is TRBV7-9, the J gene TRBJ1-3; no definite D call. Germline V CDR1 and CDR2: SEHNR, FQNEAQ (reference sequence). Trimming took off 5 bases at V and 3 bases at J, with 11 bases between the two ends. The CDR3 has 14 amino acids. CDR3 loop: CASSPGYVGNTIYF. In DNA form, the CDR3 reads TGTGCCAGCAGCCCGGGGTATGTTGGAAACACCATATATTTT. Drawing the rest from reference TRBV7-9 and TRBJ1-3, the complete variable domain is DTGVSQNPRHKITKRGQNVTFRCDPISEHNRLYWYRQTLGQGPEFLTYFQNEAQLEKSRLLSDRFSAERPKGSFSTLEIQRTEQGDSAMYLCASSPGYVGNTIYFGEGSWLTVV.

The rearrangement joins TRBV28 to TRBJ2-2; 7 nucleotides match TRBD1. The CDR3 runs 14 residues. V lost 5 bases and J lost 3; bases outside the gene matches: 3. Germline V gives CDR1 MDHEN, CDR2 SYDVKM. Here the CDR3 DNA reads TGTGCCAGCAGTACCGGGACAGACACCGGGGAGCTGTTTTTT. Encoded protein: CASSTGTDTGELFF.

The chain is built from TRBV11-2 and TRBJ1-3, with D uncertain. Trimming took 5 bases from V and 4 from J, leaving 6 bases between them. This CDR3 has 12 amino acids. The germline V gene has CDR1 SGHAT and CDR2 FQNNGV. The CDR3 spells CASSPKGNTIYF. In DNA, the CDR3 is TGTGCCAGCAGCCCCAAAGGAAACACCATATATTTT.

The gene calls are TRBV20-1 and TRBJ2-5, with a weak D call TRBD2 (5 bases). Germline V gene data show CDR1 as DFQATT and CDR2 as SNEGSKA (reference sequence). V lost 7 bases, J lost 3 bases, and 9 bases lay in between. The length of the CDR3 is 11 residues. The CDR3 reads CSGRSKETQYF. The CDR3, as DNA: TGCAGTGGGAGGTCAAAAGAGACCCAGTACTTC.

This chain's CDR3 is CASSLAGTGLDSPLHF. CDR3 bases: TGTGCCAGCAGCTTAGCCGGGACAGGGCTCGATTCACCCCTCCACTTT. This sequence joins TRBV7-9 and TRBJ1-6; 9 bases are a match to TRBD1. The CDR3 covers 16 residues. V shed 0 bases and J 8 bases; nucleotides not matched to a gene: 5. Germline V gives CDR1 SEHNR, CDR2 FQNEAQ (reference sequence).

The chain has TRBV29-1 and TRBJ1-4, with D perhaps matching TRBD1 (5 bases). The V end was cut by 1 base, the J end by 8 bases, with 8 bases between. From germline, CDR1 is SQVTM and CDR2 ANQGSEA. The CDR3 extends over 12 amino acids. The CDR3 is CSVEGRGEKLFF. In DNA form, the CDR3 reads TGCAGCGTTGAAGGACGGGGGGAAAAACTGTTTTTT.

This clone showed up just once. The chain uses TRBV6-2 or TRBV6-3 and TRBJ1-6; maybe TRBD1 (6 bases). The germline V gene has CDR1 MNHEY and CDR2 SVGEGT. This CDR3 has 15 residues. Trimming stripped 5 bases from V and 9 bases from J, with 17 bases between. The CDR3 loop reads CASSRDKERISPLHF. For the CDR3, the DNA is TGTGCCAGCAGTCGGGACAAGGAAAGGATTTCACCCCTCCACTTT.

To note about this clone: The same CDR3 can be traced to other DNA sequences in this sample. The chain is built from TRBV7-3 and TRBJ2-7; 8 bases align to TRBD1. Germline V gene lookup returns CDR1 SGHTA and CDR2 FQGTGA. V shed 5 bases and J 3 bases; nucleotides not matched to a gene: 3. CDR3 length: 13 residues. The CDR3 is CASSPGQGYEQYF. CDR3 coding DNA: TGTGCCAGCAGCCCAGGACAGGGCTACGAGCAGTACTTC.

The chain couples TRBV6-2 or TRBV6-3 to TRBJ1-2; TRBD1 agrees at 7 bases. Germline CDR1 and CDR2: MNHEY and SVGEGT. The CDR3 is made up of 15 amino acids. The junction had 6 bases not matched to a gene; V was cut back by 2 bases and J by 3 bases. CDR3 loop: CASSYPHRGDYGYTF. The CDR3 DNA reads TGTGCCAGCAGTTACCCGCACAGGGGTGACTATGGCTACACCTTC.

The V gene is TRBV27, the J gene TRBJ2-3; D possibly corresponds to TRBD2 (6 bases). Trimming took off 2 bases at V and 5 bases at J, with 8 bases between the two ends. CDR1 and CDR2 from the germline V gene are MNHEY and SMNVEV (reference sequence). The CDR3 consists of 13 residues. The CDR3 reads CASSLLALDTQYF. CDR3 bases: TGTGCCAGCAGTTTACTAGCGTTAGATACGCAGTATTTT.

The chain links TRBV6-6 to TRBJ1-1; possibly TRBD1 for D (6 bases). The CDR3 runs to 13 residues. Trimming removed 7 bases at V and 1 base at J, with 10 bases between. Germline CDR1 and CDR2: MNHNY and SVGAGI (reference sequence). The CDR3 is CASILGGNTEAFF. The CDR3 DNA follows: TGTGCCAGCATCCTAGGGGGGAACACTGAAGCTTTCTTT.

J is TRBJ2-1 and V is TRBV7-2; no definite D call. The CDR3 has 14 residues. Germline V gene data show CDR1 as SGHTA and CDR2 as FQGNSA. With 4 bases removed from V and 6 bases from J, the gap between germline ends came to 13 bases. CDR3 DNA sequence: TGTGCCAGCAGCTCCCTGTTACCTAGCAATGAGCAGTTCTTC. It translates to CASSSLLPSNEQFF.

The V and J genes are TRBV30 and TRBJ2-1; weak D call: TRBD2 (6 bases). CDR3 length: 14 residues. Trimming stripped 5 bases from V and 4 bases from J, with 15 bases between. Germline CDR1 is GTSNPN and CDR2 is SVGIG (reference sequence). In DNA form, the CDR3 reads TGTGCCTGGGGGGGGACTTTAATTTACAATGAGCAGTTCTTC. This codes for CAWGGTLIYNEQFF.

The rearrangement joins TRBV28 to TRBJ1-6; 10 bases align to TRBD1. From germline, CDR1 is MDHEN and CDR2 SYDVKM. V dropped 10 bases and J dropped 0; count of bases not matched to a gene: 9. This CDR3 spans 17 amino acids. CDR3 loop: CATWGTGDGSYNSPLHF. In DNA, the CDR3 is TGTGCCACCTGGGGGACAGGGGACGGCTCCTATAATTCACCCCTCCACTTT.

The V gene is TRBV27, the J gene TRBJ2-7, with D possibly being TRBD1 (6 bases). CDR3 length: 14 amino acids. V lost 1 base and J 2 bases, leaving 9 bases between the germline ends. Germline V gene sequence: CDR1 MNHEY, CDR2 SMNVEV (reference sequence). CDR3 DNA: TGTGCCAGCAGTTTATTAAACAGGGCCTACGAGCAGTACTTC. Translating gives CASSLLNRAYEQYF.

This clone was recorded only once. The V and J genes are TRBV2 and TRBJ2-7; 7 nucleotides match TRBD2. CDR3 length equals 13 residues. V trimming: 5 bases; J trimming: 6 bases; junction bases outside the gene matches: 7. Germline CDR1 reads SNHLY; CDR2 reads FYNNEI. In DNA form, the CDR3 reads TGTGCCAGCAGTACGGCGGGAGATAGCGAGCAGTACTTC. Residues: CASSTAGDSEQYF.

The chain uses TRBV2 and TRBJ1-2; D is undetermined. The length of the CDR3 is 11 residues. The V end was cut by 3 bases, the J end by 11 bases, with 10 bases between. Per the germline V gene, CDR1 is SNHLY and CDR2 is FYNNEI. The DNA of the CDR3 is TGTGCCAGCAGTGAGAGAGATAAATACACCTTC. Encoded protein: CASSERDKYTF.

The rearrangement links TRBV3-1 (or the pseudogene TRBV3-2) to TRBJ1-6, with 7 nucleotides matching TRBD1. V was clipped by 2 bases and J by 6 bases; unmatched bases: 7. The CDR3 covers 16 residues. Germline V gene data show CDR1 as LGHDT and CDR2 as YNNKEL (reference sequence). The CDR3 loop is CASSQLTGATNSPLHF. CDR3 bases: TGTGCCAGCAGCCAATTAACAGGGGCGACTAATTCACCCCTCCACTTT.

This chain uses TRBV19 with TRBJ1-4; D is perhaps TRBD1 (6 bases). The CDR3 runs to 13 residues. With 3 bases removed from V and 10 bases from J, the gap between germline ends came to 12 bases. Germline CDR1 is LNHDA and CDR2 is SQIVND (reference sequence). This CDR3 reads CASSIGTKGKLFF. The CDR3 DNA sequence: TGTGCCAGTAGTATCGGGACAAAAGGAAAACTGTTTTTT.

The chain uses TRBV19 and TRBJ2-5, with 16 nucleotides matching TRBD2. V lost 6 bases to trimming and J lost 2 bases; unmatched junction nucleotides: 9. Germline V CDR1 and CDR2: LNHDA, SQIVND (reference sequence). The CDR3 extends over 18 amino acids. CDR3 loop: CASSFGTSGRGGQETQYF. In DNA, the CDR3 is TGTGCCAGTAGCTTCGGGACTAGCGGGAGGGGGGGGCAAGAGACCCAGTACTTC.